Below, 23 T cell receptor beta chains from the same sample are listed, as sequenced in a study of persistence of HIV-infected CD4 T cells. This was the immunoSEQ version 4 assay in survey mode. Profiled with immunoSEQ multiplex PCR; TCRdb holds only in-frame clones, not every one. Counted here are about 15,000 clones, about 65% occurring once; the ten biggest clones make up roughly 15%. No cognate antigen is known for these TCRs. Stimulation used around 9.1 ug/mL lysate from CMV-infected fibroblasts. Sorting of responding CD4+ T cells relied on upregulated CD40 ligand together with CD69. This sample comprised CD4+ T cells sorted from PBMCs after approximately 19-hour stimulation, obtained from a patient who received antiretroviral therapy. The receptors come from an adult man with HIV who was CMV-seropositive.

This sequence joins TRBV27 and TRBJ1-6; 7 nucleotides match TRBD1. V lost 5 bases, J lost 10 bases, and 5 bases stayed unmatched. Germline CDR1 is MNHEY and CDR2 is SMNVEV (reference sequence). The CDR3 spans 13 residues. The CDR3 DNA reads TGTGCCAGCAGTCCGGGACAGATGTCACCCCTCCACTTT. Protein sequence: CASSPGQMSPLHF.

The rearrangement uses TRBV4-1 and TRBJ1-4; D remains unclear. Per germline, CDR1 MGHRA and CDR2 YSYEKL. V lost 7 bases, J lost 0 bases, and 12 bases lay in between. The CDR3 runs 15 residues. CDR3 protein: CASTVNPSTNEKLFF. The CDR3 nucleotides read TGCGCCAGCACCGTGAACCCTTCAACTAATGAAAAACTGTTTTTT.

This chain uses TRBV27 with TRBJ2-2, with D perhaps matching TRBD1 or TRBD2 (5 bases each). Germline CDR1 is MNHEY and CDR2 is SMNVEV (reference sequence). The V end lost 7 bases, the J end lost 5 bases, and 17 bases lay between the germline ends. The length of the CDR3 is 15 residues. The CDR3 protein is CASTMWGLETGELFF. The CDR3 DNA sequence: TGTGCCAGCACCATGTGGGGGTTAGAGACCGGGGAGCTGTTTTTT.

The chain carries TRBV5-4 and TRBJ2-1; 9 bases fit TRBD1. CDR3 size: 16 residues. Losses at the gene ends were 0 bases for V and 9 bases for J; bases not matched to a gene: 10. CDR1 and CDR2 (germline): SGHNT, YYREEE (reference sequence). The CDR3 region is CASSLGPGQGVGEQFF. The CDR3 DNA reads TGTGCCAGCAGCTTGGGGCCGGGACAGGGTGTGGGTGAGCAGTTCTTC. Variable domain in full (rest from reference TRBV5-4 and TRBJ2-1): ETGVTQSPTHLIKTRGQQVTLRCSSQSGHNTVSWYQQALGQGPQFIFQYYREEENGRGNFPPRFSGLQFPNYSSELNVNALELDDSALYLCASSLGPGQGVGEQFFGPGTRLTVL.

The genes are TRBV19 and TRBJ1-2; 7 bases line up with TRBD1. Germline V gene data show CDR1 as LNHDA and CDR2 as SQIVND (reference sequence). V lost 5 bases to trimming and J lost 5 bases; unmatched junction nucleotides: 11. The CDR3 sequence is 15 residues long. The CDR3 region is CASSRDSGRFYGYTF. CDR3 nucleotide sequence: TGTGCCAGTAGTCGGGACAGCGGACGATTTTATGGCTACACCTTC.

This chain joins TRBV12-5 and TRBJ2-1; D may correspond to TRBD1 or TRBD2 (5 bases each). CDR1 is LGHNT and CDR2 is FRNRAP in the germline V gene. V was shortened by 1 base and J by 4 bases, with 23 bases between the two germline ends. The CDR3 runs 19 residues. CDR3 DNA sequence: TGTGCTAGTGGTTTGGGAATTGGTCTCGGGGACGGGCGGTACAATGAGCAGTTCTTC. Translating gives CASGLGIGLGDGRYNEQFF.

Here the CDR3 reads CASRRGQGDEQYF. CDR3 in DNA: TGTGCCAGCAGACGGGGACAGGGGGACGAGCAGTACTTC. J is TRBJ2-7 and V is TRBV6-5, with 11 bases matching TRBD1. The CDR3 runs 13 residues. Per the germline V gene, CDR1 is MNHEY and CDR2 is SVGAGI. V dropped 6 bases and J dropped 5; count of bases not matched to a gene: 3.

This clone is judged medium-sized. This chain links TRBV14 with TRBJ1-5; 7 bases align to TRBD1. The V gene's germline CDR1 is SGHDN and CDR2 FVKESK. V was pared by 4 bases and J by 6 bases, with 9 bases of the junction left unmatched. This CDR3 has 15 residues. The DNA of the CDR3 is TGTGCCAGCAGCCCAGGGGGACGGGGCCCTCAGCCCCAGCATTTT. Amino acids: CASSPGGRGPQPQHF.

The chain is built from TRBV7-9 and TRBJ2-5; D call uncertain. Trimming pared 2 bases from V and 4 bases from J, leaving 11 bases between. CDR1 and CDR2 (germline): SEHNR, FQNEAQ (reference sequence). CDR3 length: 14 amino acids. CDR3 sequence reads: CASSLYGTIETQYF. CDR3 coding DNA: TGTGCCAGCAGCTTATACGGTACTATAGAGACCCAGTACTTC.

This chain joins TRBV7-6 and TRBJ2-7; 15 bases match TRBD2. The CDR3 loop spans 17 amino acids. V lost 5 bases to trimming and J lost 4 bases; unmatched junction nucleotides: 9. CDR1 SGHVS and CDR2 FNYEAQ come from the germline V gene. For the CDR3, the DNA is TGTGCCAGCAGCCCCCCGGGACTAGCGGGGGGCCAATACGAGCAGTACTTC. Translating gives CASSPPGLAGGQYEQYF.

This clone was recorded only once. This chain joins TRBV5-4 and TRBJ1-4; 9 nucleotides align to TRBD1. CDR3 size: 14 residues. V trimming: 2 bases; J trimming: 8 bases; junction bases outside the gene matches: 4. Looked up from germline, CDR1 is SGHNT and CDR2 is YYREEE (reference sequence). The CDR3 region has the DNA TGTGCCAGCAGCTTACAGGGGGCGAGGGAAAAACTGTTTTTT. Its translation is CASSLQGAREKLFF.

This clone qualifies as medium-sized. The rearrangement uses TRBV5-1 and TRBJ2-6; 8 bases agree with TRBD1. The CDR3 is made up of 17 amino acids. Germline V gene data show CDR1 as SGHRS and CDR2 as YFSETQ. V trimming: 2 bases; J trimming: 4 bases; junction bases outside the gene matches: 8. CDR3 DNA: TGCGCCAGCAGCTTAACAACAGGGGGTACAGGGGCCAACGTCCTGACTTTC. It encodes CASSLTTGGTGANVLTF.

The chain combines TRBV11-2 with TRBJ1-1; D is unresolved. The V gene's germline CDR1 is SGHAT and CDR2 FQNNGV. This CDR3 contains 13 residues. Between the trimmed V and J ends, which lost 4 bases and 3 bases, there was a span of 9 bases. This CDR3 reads CASSSRADTEAFF. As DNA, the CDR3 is TGTGCCAGCAGCTCCCGGGCCGACACTGAAGCTTTCTTT. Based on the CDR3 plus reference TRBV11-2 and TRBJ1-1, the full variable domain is EAGVAQSPRYKIIEKRQSVAFWCNPISGHATLYWYQQILGQGPKLLIQFQNNGVVDDSQLPKDRFSAERLKGVDSTLKIQPAKLEDSAVYLCASSSRADTEAFFGQGTRLTVV.

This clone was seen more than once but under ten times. The CDR3, as DNA: TGTGCCAGCAGTTACGGAGTCGGGGCTGGAAACACCATATATTTT. Translating it yields CASSYGVGAGNTIYF. The rearrangement links TRBV6-5 to TRBJ1-3; D not resolved. Germline V gives CDR1 MNHEY, CDR2 SVGAGI. CDR3 length: 15 amino acids. V lost 2 bases, J lost 2 bases, and 10 bases lay in between.

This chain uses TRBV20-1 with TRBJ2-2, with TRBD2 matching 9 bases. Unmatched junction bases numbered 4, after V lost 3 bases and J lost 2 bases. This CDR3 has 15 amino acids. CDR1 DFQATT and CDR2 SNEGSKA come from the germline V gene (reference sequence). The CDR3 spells CSASGLAPNTGELFF. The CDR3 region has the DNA TGCAGTGCTAGTGGACTAGCGCCCAACACCGGGGAGCTGTTTTTT.

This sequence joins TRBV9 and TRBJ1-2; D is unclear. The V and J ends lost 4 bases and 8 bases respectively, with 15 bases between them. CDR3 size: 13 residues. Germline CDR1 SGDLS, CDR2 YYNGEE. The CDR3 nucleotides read TGTGCCAGCAGCCCTAACCCATCAGACGGCTACACCTTC. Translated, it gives CASSPNPSDGYTF.

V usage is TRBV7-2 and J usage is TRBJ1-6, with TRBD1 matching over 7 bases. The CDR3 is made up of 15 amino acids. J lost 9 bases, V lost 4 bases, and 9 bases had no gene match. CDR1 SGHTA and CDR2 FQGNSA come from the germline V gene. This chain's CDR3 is CASSSLGGRGSPLHF. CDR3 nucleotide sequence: TGTGCCAGCAGCTCACTAGGGGGCAGGGGTTCACCCCTCCACTTT.

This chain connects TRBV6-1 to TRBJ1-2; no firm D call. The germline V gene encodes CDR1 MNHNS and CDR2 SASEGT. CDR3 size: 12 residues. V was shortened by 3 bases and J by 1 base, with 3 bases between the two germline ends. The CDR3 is CASSEGNYGYTF. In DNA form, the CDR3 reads TGTGCCAGCAGTGAGGGTAACTATGGCTACACCTTC.

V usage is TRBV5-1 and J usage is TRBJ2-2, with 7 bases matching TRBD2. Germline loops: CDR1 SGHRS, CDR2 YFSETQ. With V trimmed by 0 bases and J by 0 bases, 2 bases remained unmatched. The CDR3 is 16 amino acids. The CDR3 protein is CASSLGLAANTGELFF. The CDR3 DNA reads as TGCGCCAGCAGCTTGGGACTAGCTGCGAACACCGGGGAGCTGTTTTTT.

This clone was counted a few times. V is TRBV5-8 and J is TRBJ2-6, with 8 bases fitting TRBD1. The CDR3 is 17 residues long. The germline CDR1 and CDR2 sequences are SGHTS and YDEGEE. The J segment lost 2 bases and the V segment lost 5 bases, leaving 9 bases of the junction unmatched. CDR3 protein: CASSKDRASAGANVLTF. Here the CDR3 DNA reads TGTGCCAGCAGTAAGGACAGGGCCTCGGCTGGGGCCAACGTCCTGACTTTC.

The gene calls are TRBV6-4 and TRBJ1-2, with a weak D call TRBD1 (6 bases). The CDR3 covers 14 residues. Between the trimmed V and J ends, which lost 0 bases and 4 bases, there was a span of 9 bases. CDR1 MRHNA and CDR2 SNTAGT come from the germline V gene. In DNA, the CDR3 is TGTGCCAGCAGTGACTCGCGGGGGCTCTATGGCTACACCTTC. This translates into CASSDSRGLYGYTF.

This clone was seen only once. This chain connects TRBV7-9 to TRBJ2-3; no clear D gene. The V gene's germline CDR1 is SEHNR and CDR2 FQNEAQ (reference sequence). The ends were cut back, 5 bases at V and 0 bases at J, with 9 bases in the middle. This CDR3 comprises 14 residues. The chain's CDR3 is CASSRVYSTDTQYF. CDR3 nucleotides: TGTGCCAGCAGCCGGGTATACAGCACAGATACGCAGTATTTT.

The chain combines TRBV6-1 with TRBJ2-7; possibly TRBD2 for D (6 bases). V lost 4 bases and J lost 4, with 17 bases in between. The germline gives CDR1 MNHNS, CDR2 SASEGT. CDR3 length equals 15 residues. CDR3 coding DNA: TGTGCCAGCAGTGTACTCGGGACTCCAATATACGAGCAGTACTTC. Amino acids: CASSVLGTPIYEQYF.